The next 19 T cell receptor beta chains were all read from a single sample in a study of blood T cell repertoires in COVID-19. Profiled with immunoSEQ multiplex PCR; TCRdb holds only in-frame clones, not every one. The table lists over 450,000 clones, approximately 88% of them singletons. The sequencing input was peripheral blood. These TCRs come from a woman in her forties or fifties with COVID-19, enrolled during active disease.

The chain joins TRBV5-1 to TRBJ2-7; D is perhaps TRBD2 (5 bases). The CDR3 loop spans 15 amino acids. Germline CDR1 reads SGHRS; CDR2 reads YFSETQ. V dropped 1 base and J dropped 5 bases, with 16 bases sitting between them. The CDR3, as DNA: TGCGCCAGCAGCTTGACAAGCGGTGTAACCGACGAGCAGTACTTC. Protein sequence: CASSLTSGVTDEQYF.

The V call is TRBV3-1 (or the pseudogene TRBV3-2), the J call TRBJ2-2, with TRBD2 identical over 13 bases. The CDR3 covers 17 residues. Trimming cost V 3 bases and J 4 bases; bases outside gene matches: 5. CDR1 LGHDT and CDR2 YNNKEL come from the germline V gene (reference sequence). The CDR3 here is CASSQGLAGTFTGELFF. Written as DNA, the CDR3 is TGTGCCAGCAGCCAGGGACTAGCGGGGACATTCACCGGGGAGCTGTTTTTT.

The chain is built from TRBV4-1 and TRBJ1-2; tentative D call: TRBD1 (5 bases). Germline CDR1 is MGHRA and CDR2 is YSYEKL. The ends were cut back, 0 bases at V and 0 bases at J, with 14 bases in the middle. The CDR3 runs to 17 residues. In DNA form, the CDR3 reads TGCGCCAGCAGCCAAGATAAGGGGCGAGAACCTAACTATGGCTACACCTTC. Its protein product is CASSQDKGREPNYGYTF.

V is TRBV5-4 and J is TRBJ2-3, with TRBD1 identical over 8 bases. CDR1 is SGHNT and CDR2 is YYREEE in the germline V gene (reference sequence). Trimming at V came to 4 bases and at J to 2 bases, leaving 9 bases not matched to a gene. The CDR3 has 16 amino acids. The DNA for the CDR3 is TGTGCCAGCAGCCGCGGAGGACAGGGTGACACAGATACGCAGTATTTT. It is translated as CASSRGGQGDTDTQYF.

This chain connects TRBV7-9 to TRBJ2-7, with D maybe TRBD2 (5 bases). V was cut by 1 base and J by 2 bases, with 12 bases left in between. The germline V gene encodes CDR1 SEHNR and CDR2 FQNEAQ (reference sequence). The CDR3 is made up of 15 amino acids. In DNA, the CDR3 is TGTGCCAGCAGCTTAGGGGCTAGCTTACCCTACGAGCAGTACTTC. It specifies CASSLGASLPYEQYF.

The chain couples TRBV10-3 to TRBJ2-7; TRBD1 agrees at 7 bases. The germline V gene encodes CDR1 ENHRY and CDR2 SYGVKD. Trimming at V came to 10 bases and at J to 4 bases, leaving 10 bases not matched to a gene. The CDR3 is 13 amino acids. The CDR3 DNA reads TGTGCCACCTCGACAGGGTTCACTTACGAGCAGTACTTC. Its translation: CATSTGFTYEQYF.

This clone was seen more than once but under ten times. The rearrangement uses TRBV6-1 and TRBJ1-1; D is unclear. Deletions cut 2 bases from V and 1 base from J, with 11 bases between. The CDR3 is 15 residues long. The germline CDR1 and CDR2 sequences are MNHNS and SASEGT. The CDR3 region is CASSEIGIGNTEAFF. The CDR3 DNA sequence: TGTGCCAGCAGTGAAATCGGGATCGGGAACACTGAAGCTTTCTTT.

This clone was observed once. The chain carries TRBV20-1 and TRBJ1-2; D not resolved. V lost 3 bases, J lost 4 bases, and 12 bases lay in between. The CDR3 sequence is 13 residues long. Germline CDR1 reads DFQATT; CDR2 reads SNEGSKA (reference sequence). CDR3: CSASFDTFYGYTF. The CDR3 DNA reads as TGCAGTGCTAGTTTCGACACCTTCTATGGCTACACCTTC.

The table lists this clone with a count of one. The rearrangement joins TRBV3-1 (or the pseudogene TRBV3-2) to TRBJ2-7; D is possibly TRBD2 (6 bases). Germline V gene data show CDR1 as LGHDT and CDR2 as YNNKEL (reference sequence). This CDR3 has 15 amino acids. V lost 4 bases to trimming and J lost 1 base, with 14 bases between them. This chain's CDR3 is CASSRTGTLSYEQYF. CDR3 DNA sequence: TGTGCCAGCAGCCGAACCGGGACTCTTTCCTACGAGCAGTACTTC.

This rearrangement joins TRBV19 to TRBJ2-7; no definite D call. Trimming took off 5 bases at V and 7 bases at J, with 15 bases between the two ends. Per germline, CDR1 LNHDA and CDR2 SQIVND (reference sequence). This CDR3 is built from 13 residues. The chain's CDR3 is CASSSAFPGEQYF. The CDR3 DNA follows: TGTGCCAGTAGTTCGGCTTTCCCGGGTGAGCAGTACTTC. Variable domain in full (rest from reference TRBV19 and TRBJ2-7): DGGITQSPKYLFRKEGQNVTLSCEQNLNHDAMYWYRQDPGQGLRLIYYSQIVNDFQKGDIAEGYSVSREKKESFPLTVTSAQKNPTAFYLCASSSAFPGEQYFGPGTRLTVT.

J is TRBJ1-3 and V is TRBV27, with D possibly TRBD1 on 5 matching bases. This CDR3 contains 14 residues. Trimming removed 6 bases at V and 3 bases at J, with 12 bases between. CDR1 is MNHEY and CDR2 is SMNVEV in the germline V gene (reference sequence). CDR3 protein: CASRPQGLGNTIYF. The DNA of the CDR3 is TGTGCCAGCAGACCTCAGGGACTTGGAAACACCATATATTTT.

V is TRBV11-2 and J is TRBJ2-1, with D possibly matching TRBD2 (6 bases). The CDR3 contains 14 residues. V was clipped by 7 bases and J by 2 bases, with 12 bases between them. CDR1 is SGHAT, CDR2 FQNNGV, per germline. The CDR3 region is CASTPGTPYNEQFF. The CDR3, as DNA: TGTGCCAGCACCCCCGGGACTCCCTACAATGAGCAGTTCTTC.

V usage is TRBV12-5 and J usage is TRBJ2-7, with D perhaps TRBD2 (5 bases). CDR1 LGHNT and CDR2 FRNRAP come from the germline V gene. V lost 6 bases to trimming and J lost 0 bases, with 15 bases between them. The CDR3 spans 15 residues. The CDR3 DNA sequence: TGTGCTAGTGGCCTAGAGGGCGGCCCCTCCTACGAGCAGTACTTC. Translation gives CASGLEGGPSYEQYF.

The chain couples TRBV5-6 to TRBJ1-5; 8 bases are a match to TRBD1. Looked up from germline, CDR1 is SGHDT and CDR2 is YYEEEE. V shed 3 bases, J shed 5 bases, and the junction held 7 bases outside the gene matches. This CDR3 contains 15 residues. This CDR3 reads CASSSGDRMDQPQHF. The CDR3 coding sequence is TGTGCCAGCAGCTCGGGGGACAGGATGGATCAGCCCCAGCATTTT.

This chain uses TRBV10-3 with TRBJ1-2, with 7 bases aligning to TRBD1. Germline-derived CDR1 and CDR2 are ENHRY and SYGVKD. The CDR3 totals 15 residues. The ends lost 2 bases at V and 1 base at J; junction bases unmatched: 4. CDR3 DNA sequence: TGTGCCATCAGTGAGGGGACAGCCATTAACTATGGCTACACCTTC. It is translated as CAISEGTAINYGYTF.

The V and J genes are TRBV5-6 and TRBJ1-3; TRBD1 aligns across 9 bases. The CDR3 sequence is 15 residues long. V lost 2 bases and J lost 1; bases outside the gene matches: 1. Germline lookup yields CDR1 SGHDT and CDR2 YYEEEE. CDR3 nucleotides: TGTGCCAGCAGCTTCGGACAGGGGTCTGGAAACACCATATATTTT. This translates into CASSFGQGSGNTIYF. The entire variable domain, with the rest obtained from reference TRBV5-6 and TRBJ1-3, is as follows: DAGVTQSPTHLIKTRGQQVTLRCSPKSGHDTVSWYQQALGQGPQFIFQYYEEEERQRGNFPDRFSGHQFPNYSSELNVNALLLGDSALYLCASSFGQGSGNTIYFGEGSWLTVV.

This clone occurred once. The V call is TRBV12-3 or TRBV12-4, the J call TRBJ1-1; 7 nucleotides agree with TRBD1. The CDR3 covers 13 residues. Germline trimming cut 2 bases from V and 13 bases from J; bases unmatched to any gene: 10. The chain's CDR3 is CASSLWRGPHVFF. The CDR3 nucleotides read TGTGCCAGCAGTTTATGGAGGGGGCCCCACGTTTTCTTT.

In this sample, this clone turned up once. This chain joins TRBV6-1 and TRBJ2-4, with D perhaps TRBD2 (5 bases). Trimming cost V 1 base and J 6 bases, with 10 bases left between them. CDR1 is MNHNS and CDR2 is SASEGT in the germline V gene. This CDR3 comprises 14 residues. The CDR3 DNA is TGTGCCAGCAGTGAAGGGACTCTAAGAAACATTCAGTACTTC. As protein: CASSEGTLRNIQYF.

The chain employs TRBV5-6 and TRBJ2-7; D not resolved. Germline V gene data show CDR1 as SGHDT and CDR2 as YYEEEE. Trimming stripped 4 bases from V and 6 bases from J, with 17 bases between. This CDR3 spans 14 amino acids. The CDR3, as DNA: TGTGCCAGCAGCCCATCGAACGGGTTGGTCGAGCAGTACTTC. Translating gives CASSPSNGLVEQYF.